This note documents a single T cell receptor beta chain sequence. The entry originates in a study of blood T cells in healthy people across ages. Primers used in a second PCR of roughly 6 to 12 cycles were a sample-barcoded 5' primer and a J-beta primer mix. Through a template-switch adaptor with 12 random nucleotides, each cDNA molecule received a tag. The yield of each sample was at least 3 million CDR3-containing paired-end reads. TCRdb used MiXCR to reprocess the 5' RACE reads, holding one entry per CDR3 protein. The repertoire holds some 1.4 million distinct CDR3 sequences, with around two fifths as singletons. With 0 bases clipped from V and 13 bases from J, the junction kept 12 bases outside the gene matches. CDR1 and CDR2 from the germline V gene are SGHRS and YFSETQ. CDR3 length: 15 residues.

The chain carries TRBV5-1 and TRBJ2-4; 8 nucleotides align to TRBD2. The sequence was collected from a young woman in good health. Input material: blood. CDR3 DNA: TGCGCCAGCAGCTTGGATCCAGCGGGAGTCGGGGAGCAGTACTTC. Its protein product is CASSLDPAGVGEQYF.